The 23 T cell receptor beta chains below were found in one sample sequenced in a study of T cells in Graves' hyperthyroidism and ophthalmopathy. TCR beta CDR3 sequences were amplified from RNA transcripts. During a first-round RT-PCR of the TCR CDR3, the HTBI primer set was used. TCRdb used MiXCR to reprocess the multiplex PCR reads, holding one entry per CDR3 protein. The table has about 840,000 distinct CDR3 sequences, around 39% seen once. Sequenced sample: blood. The receptors were gathered from a man between 18 and 35 years old with Graves' hyperthyroidism.

This chain uses TRBV5-5 with TRBJ2-7; TRBD1 or TRBD2 may be the D gene (5 bases each). V dropped 4 bases and J dropped 4 bases, with 18 bases sitting between them. The CDR3 has 15 amino acids. Germline V gene data show CDR1 as SGHKS and CDR2 as YYEKEE (reference sequence). The CDR3 DNA reads as TGTGCCAGCAGCCTCAGTTGGGGGAGTAGTTACGAGCAGTACTTC. This gives the protein CASSLSWGSSYEQYF.

This clonotype occurred a few times. This chain joins TRBV25-1 and TRBJ1-2; D uncertain. Germline CDR1 reads MGHDK; CDR2 reads SYGVNS. The CDR3 runs to 13 residues. V was cut by 5 bases and J by 4 bases, with 11 bases left in between. The DNA of the CDR3 is TGTGCCAGCAGTTTCGGACCCGCCTATGGCTACACCTTC. Translation: CASSFGPAYGYTF.

The chain combines TRBV6-5 with TRBJ1-4, with 7 bases lining up with TRBD1. Losses at the gene ends were 5 bases for V and 5 bases for J; bases not matched to a gene: 8. Per the germline V gene, CDR1 is MNHEY and CDR2 is SVGAGI. CDR3 length: 15 residues. The CDR3 DNA reads TGTGCCAGCAGTCCGACAGGGACTCGCAATGAAAAACTGTTTTTT. This codes for CASSPTGTRNEKLFF.

The chain carries TRBV4-1 and TRBJ2-7; D ambiguous. V was cut by 4 bases and J by 1 base, with 17 bases left in between. The length of the CDR3 is 16 residues. Germline V lookup: CDR1 MGHRA, CDR2 YSYEKL. The CDR3 reads CASSPTGRSRSYEQYF. The CDR3 DNA is TGCGCCAGCAGCCCCACCGGCAGGAGTCGGTCCTACGAGCAGTACTTC.

This clonotype was found a few times. V gene TRBV7-8 combines with J gene TRBJ1-1, with D perhaps matching TRBD1 (5 bases). This CDR3 comprises 14 residues. V gave up 6 bases and J gave up 4 bases, with 15 bases separating them. Germline values: CDR1 SGHVS, CDR2 FQNEAQ. DNA for the CDR3: TGTGCCAGCAGAAGAGGACAAGGACGCACTGAAGCTTTCTTT. Amino acids: CASRRGQGRTEAFF. The entire variable domain, with the rest obtained from reference TRBV7-8 and TRBJ1-1, is as follows: GAGVSQSPRYKVAKRGQDVALRCDPISGHVSLFWYQQALGQGPEFLTYFQNEAQLDKSGLPSDRFFAERPEGSVSTLKIQRTQQEDSAVYLCASRRGQGRTEAFFGQGTRLTVV.

V and J are TRBV7-2 and TRBJ2-3; TRBD2 agrees at 7 bases. Germline CDR1 SGHTA, CDR2 FQGNSA. This CDR3 has 15 amino acids. Germline trimming cut 2 bases from V and 2 bases from J; bases unmatched to any gene: 4. CDR3 bases: TGTGCCAGCAGCTTAAGCCTAGCGGACACAGATACGCAGTATTTT. Encoded protein: CASSLSLADTDTQYF. Full variable domain (rest looked up from reference TRBV7-2 and TRBJ2-3): GAGVSQSPSNKVTEKGKDVELRCDPISGHTALYWYRQSLGQGLEFLIYFQGNSAPDKSGLPSDRFSAERTGGSVSTLTIQRTQQEDSAVYLCASSLSLADTDTQYFGPGTRLTVL.

A word on this clonotype: A much larger clone lies a single base off, so this may be a read error. The rearrangement links TRBV20-1 to TRBJ2-7; D is unresolved. This CDR3 region has 12 residues. The V gene's germline CDR1 is DFQATT and CDR2 SNEGSKA (reference sequence). The DNA for the CDR3 is TGCAGAGCTAGAGGCGGCACATACGAGCAGTACTTC. It is translated as CRARGGTYEQYF.

The gene calls are TRBV4-3 and TRBJ1-1, with 7 bases that match TRBD1. The CDR3 has 14 residues. V was pared by 2 bases and J by 4 bases, with 4 bases of the junction left unmatched. Germline V CDR1 and CDR2: LGHNA, YSLEER. CDR3 in amino acids: CASSQYRGGTEAFF. In DNA, the CDR3 is TGCGCCAGCAGCCAATACAGGGGAGGCACTGAAGCTTTCTTT.

The chain is built from TRBV9 and TRBJ2-5, with 13 bases lining up with TRBD2. V shed 4 bases, J shed 2 bases, and the junction held 5 bases outside the gene matches. Germline CDR1 reads SGDLS; CDR2 reads YYNGEE. The CDR3 totals 16 residues. This CDR3 is CASSIGLAGEQETQYF. The CDR3 DNA follows: TGTGCCAGCAGCATCGGACTAGCGGGGGAGCAAGAGACCCAGTACTTC. Looking up the rest from reference TRBV9 and TRBJ2-5 gives the full variable domain: DSGVTQTPKHLITATGQRVTLRCSPRSGDLSVYWYQQSLDQGLQFLIQYYNGEERAKGNILERFSAQQFPDLHSELNLSSLELGDSALYFCASSIGLAGEQETQYFGPGTRLLVL.

This chain uses TRBV7-6 with TRBJ2-3, with 7 bases lining up with TRBD2. The CDR3 covers 16 residues. The germline CDR1 and CDR2 sequences are SGHVS and FNYEAQ. With 5 bases clipped from V and 2 bases from J, the junction kept 10 bases outside the gene matches. CDR3 residues: CASSHLSSGHTDTQYF. In nucleotides, the CDR3 is TGTGCCAGCAGCCACTTATCTAGCGGACACACAGATACGCAGTATTTT.

This clonotype was detected a few times. The V and J genes are TRBV5-4 and TRBJ1-1; TRBD1 is a possible D gene (5 bases). The CDR3 totals 15 residues. Looked up from germline, CDR1 is SGHNT and CDR2 is YYREEE (reference sequence). The V and J ends lost 4 bases and 4 bases respectively, with 17 bases between them. In DNA form, the CDR3 reads TGTGCCAGCAGCCGGGACGCAAAGAAGGGCACTGAAGCTTTCTTT. Translating gives CASSRDAKKGTEAFF.

This clonotype has only a few counts. V usage is TRBV20-1 and J usage is TRBJ2-5; 9 nucleotides line up with TRBD2. The CDR3 spans 15 residues. The V segment lost 5 bases and the J segment 2 bases; nucleotides outside the gene matches: 9. Germline V lookup: CDR1 DFQATT, CDR2 SNEGSKA (reference sequence). The CDR3, as DNA: TGCAGTGCTCCCCGAGGGACTAGCAGACAAGAGACCCAGTACTTC. This gives the protein CSAPRGTSRQETQYF.

J is TRBJ2-7 and V is TRBV11-1, with D perhaps TRBD2 (5 bases). Germline assignment: CDR1 SGHAT and CDR2 FQDESV (reference sequence). The CDR3 spans 12 residues. CDR3 loop: CALQLTGYEQYF. The CDR3 DNA follows: TGTGCTCTACAGCTGACGGGGTACGAGCAGTACTTC.

The V and J genes are TRBV20-1 and TRBJ1-3; D ambiguous. CDR1 is DFQATT and CDR2 is SNEGSKA in the germline V gene (reference sequence). The CDR3 sequence is 13 residues long. V was pared by 3 bases and J by 1 base, with 7 bases between. This chain's CDR3 is CSASPVSGNTIYF. Here the CDR3 DNA reads TGCAGTGCTAGCCCAGTGTCTGGAAACACCATATATTTT.

About this clonotype itself: At one end the junction does not follow the germline gene, possibly because of a read error. This CDR3 is CASSISAGTSYEQCF. CDR3 in DNA: TGTGCCAGTAGTATTTCGGCGGGGACCTCCTACGAGCAGTGCTTC. The chain uses TRBV19 and TRBJ2-7; maybe TRBD2 (6 bases). Germline-derived CDR1 and CDR2 are LNHDA and SQIVND (reference sequence). This CDR3 spans 15 amino acids.

The V gene is TRBV5-1, the J gene TRBJ2-7; the D is unclear. CDR1 and CDR2 (germline): SGHRS, YFSETQ. This CDR3 is built from 17 residues. V dropped 0 bases and J dropped 0 bases, with 16 bases sitting between them. CDR3 sequence (DNA): TGCGCCAGCAGCTTGGACCCTGGCTTCCTACCCTCCTACGAGCAGTACTTC. It specifies CASSLDPGFLPSYEQYF.

In its sample, this clonotype was seen a few times. The chain uses TRBV20-1 and TRBJ2-7; D possibly matches TRBD1 or TRBD2 (5 bases each). Trimming stripped 6 bases from V and 5 bases from J, with 14 bases between. The germline CDR1 and CDR2 sequences are DFQATT and SNEGSKA (reference sequence). The CDR3 is 12 residues long. The CDR3 is CSAGDVRDEQYF. The CDR3 bases are TGCAGTGCCGGGGACGTACGAGACGAGCAGTACTTC.

This clonotype was counted many times. The chain is built from TRBV2 and TRBJ1-1; D remains ambiguous. The germline V and J ends were trimmed by 10 bases and 7 bases, with 13 bases remaining between them. The CDR3 runs 11 residues. CDR1 is SNHLY, CDR2 FYNNEI, per germline. CDR3 amino acids: CANNVGDEAFF. As DNA, the CDR3 is TGTGCCAACAACGTCGGGGATGAAGCTTTCTTT. The full variable domain, completed using reference TRBV2 and TRBJ1-1, is EPEVTQTPSHQVTQMGQEVILRCVPISNHLYFYWYRQILGQKVEFLVSFYNNEISEKSEIFDDQFSVERPDGSNFTLKIRSTKLEDSAMYFCANNVGDEAFFGQGTRLTVV.

This clonotype came up many times. The chain links TRBV15 to TRBJ2-5; 7 bases agree with TRBD2. V trimming: 5 bases; J trimming: 5 bases; junction bases outside the gene matches: 8. The CDR3 sequence is 14 residues long. CDR1 LNHNV and CDR2 YYDKDF come from the germline V gene (reference sequence). The CDR3 DNA is TGTGCCACCAGCCCCCCGGGGGGTGTGGAGACCCAGTACTTC. This encodes CATSPPGGVETQYF.

In the case of this clonotype: No conserved phenylalanine or tryptophan ends this CDR3, so it is likely a read error. The DNA is omitted, as the CDR3 cannot be located on it reliably, and the CDR3 follows TCRdb's listing. The chain couples TRBV2 to TRBJ2-5; TRBD2 is the table's D call and was not checked against the DNA. Germline CDR1 and CDR2: SNHLY and FYNNEI. The CDR3 comprises 8 residues, both ends counted. The chain's CDR3 is CASTPIAG.

In this sample, this clonotype turned up a few times. The chain is built from TRBV4-2 and TRBJ1-5, with a weak D call TRBD1 (5 bases). The ends were cut back, 11 bases at V and 10 bases at J, with 27 bases in the middle. The CDR3 has 15 residues. Per the germline V gene, CDR1 is LGHNA and CDR2 is YNFKEQ. CDR3 sequence: CAWSVGQGPFQPQHF. As DNA, the CDR3 is TGTGCCTGGAGTGTAGGCCAGGGACCGTTTCAACCCCAGCATTTT.

At least ten counts were recorded for this clonotype. The V call is TRBV15, the J call TRBJ1-4, with D possibly TRBD1 on 6 matching bases. V dropped 3 bases and J dropped 8 bases, with 16 bases sitting between them. In germline, CDR1 is LNHNV, CDR2 YYDKDF (reference sequence). The CDR3 extends over 15 amino acids. The DNA for the CDR3 is TGTGCCACCAGCAGTAAACAGGGAGGCGAGGAAAAACTGTTTTTT. Translated: CATSSKQGGEEKLFF.

The rearrangement joins TRBV5-6 to TRBJ1-2, with D tentatively TRBD1 (5 bases). Trimming shortened V by 3 bases and J by 5 bases, and 14 bases separated the two germline ends. The CDR3 is 14 residues long. From germline, CDR1 is SGHDT and CDR2 YYEEEE. CDR3 nucleotide sequence: TGTGCCAGCAGCTGGGGACTAGGGGAGTATGGCTACACCTTC. Translated, it gives CASSWGLGEYGYTF.